This T cell receptor beta chain emerged from a study of control samples from healthy donors and cancer patients. Clones were read by immunoSEQ multiplex PCR, and TCRdb kept only the in-frame ones, dropping some. The sample lists fewer than 85,000 clones, about nine tenths seen once, with approximately 14% in the top ten. V trimming: 6 bases; J trimming: 2 bases; junction bases outside the gene matches: 7. Germline lookup yields CDR1 PRHDT and CDR2 FYEKMQ (reference sequence). This CDR3 has 15 residues. Sequences were obtained from blood. This TCR was sampled from a man aged 25 to 45 in good health. The chain recombines TRBV13 with TRBJ2-5, with 9 positions matching TRBD1. CDR3 sequence (DNA): TGTGCCAGCAGTTATACAGGGGGCGATCAAGAGACCCAGTACTTC. This encodes CASSYTGGDQETQYF.